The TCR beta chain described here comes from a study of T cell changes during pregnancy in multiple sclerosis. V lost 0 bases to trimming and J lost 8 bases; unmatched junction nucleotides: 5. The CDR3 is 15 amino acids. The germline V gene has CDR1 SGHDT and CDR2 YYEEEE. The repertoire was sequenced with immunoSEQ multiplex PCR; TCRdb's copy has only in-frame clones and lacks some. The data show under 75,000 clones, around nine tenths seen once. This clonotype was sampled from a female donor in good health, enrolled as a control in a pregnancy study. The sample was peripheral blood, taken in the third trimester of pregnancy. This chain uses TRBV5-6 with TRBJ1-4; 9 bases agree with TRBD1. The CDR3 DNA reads TGTGCCAGCAGCTTGGAAACAGGGGGCCAAGAAAAACTGTTTTTT. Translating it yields CASSLETGGQEKLFF.